The 26 T cell receptor beta chains presented below share a single source sample, sequenced in a study of T cells in Graves' hyperthyroidism and ophthalmopathy (dated by TCRdb to the late 2010s). Library preparation was by multiplex PCR. The sequencer was an Illumina HiSeq 2000. The TCR beta CDR3 regions were amplified from RNA transcripts. A first-round RT-PCR of the TCR CDR3 used the HTBI primer set with the Qiagen OneStep RT-PCR kit. TCRdb ran its own pipeline on the public reads, namely fastp trimming at Q25 and MiXCR clone calling, and kept in-frame beta chains. Identical CDR3 protein sequences are pooled into one entry, listed with their most common genes and DNA. This sample comprises 400,000 to 600,000 distinct CDR3 sequences, around 21% of them detected only once. Of the sample, about 25% is held by the ten largest clones. The source material was blood. The receptors were sampled from a man aged 18 to 35 with Graves' hyperthyroidism.

This clonotype was counted at least ten times. The rearrangement links TRBV12-5 to TRBJ1-1; D remains unclear. Trimming removed 4 bases from V and 1 base from J, with 10 bases in between. The CDR3 loop spans 14 amino acids. Germline CDR1 LGHNT, CDR2 FRNRAP. The CDR3 nucleotides read TGTGCTAGTGGTTGGAATACAGCGAACACTGAAGCTTTCTTT. Amino acid sequence: CASGWNTANTEAFF.

This clonotype occurred a few times. The gene calls are TRBV11-2 and TRBJ1-5; tentatively, D is TRBD1 (5 bases). Trimming removed 1 base from V and 10 bases from J, with 20 bases in between. The germline V gene has CDR1 SGHAT and CDR2 FQNNGV. CDR3 length equals 16 residues. CDR3 sequence (DNA): TGTGCCAGCAGCTTAGTCGGTGGGGACCCGCGGATTCCCCAGCATTTT. It yields the protein CASSLVGGDPRIPQHF.

This clonotype was seen repeatedly, ten times or more. The V and J genes are TRBV11-2 and TRBJ1-3; maybe TRBD1 (6 bases). Germline assignment: CDR1 SGHAT and CDR2 FQNNGV. The CDR3 totals 16 residues. V was trimmed by 6 bases and J by 0 bases, leaving 15 bases between them. In DNA form, the CDR3 reads TGTGCCAGCAGGAAGGACAGCCTAAACTCTGGAAACACCATATATTTT. Translated: CASRKDSLNSGNTIYF.

This clonotype has ten or more counts. The J gene is TRBJ1-1, the V gene TRBV12-3 or TRBV12-4; 8 positions agree with TRBD1. J lost 4 bases, V lost 6 bases, and 7 bases had no gene match. The CDR3 loop spans 14 amino acids. The CDR3 here is CASSGQGGSTEAFF. The CDR3 DNA is TGTGCCAGCAGCGGACAGGGCGGGAGCACTGAAGCTTTCTTT.

This clonotype was observed at least ten times. The rearrangement links TRBV6-1 to TRBJ1-1; 8 bases agree with TRBD1. The CDR3 has 18 amino acids. Germline V gives CDR1 MNHNS, CDR2 SASEGT. V dropped 0 bases and J dropped 1; count of bases not matched to a gene: 10. CDR3 region: CASSEAEGQGARNTEAFF. For the CDR3, the DNA is TGTGCCAGCAGTGAAGCGGAAGGCCAGGGGGCGCGGAACACTGAAGCTTTCTTT.

The sample holds many counts of this clonotype. The V call is TRBV7-8, the J call TRBJ2-2, with 9 bases fitting TRBD2. This CDR3 contains 16 residues. V lost 5 bases and J lost 0; bases outside the gene matches: 4. Germline-derived CDR1 and CDR2 are SGHVS and FQNEAQ. Written as DNA, the CDR3 is TGTGCCAGCAGCCTCAGACTAGCGGCGAACACCGGGGAGCTGTTTTTT. It encodes CASSLRLAANTGELFF.

The table lists this clonotype with a few counts. The rearrangement uses TRBV11-2 and TRBJ1-2; D unclear. This CDR3 contains 15 residues. From germline, CDR1 is SGHAT and CDR2 FQNNGV. Trimming cost V 0 bases and J 1 base, with 9 bases left between them. The CDR3 region has the DNA TGTGCCAGCAGCTTAGATTTCGCCGTTAACTATGGCTACACCTTC. Translated: CASSLDFAVNYGYTF.

This clonotype was seen many times. V and J are TRBV12-3 or TRBV12-4 and TRBJ2-7, with 16 bases lining up with TRBD2. The CDR3 sequence is 17 residues long. The ends lost 6 bases at V and 3 bases at J; junction bases unmatched: 8. The CDR3 here is CASSPGTSGGVIYEQYF. The CDR3 DNA is TGTGCCAGCAGCCCGGGGACTAGCGGGGGGGTTATCTACGAGCAGTACTTC.

This clonotype showed up just once. V usage is TRBV20-1 and J usage is TRBJ1-1; D may be TRBD1 (5 bases). This CDR3 contains 13 residues. Per germline, CDR1 DFQATT and CDR2 SNEGSKA (reference sequence). Deletions cut 0 bases from V and 3 bases from J, with 8 bases between. CDR3 DNA sequence: TGCAGTGCTAGAGATCAAGGGGACACTGAAGCTTTCTTT. Protein: CSARDQGDTEAFF.

This clonotype has a count of ten or more. The rearrangement uses TRBV12-3 or TRBV12-4 and TRBJ2-7; 7 bases fit TRBD2. V lost 4 bases and J lost 3; bases outside the gene matches: 3. The CDR3 contains 13 residues. The chain's CDR3 is CASSYGGYYEQYF. DNA for the CDR3: TGTGCCAGCAGTTACGGGGGGTACTACGAGCAGTACTTC.

V and J are TRBV5-1 and TRBJ2-5; tentatively, D is TRBD1 (6 bases). Trimming removed 1 base at V and 5 bases at J, with 12 bases between. The CDR3 runs to 14 residues. Germline lookup yields CDR1 SGHRS and CDR2 YFSETQ. The CDR3 loop is CASSLTGHGETQYF. The CDR3 bases are TGCGCCAGCAGCTTGACAGGGCACGGGGAGACCCAGTACTTC. The full variable domain, completed using reference TRBV5-1 and TRBJ2-5, is KAGVTQTPRYLIKTRGQQVTLSCSPISGHRSVSWYQQTPGQGLQFLFEYFSETQRNKGNFPGRFSGRQFSNSRSEMNVSTLELGDSALYLCASSLTGHGETQYFGPGTRLLVL.

Notes on this clonotype: A much more abundant neighbour one base away suggests this may be a read error. The chain uses TRBV6-1 and TRBJ1-1, with D unresolved. Germline CDR1 reads MNHNS; CDR2 reads SASEGT. There are 14 residues in the CDR3. The V end lost 2 bases, the J end lost 0 bases, and 7 bases lay between the germline ends. The CDR3 nucleotides are TGTGCCAGCAGTGAACTGGGAATGAACACTGAAGCTTTCTTT. Residues: CASSELGMNTEAFF.

This clonotype was counted at least ten times. V usage is TRBV19 and J usage is TRBJ1-2; D is uncertain. Between the trimmed V and J ends, which lost 7 bases and 2 bases, there was a span of 20 bases. CDR3 length: 16 amino acids. The germline V gene encodes CDR1 LNHDA and CDR2 SQIVND (reference sequence). CDR3 in amino acids: CASIKKIDTPNYGYTF. As DNA, the CDR3 is TGTGCCAGTATCAAGAAAATCGACACCCCAAACTATGGCTACACCTTC.

This chain joins TRBV7-9 and TRBJ1-1, with a possible D match to TRBD1 (5 bases). Per germline, CDR1 SEHNR and CDR2 FQNEAQ (reference sequence). Trimming shortened V by 1 base and J by 9 bases, and 12 bases separated the two germline ends. The CDR3 sequence is 13 residues long. The CDR3 spells CASSLVNGAKAFF. DNA of the CDR3: TGTGCCAGCAGCTTAGTCAACGGGGCCAAAGCTTTCTTT.

This clonotype was recorded a few times. The chain carries TRBV20-1 and TRBJ1-3, with TRBD1 identical over 8 bases. The CDR3 consists of 17 residues. The V segment lost 2 bases and the J segment 4 bases; nucleotides outside the gene matches: 13. The V gene's germline CDR1 is DFQATT and CDR2 SNEGSKA (reference sequence). The CDR3 nucleotides are TGCAGTGCTAGACTACCCGGACAGGGTTTTTCCGGAAACACCATATATTTT. The encoded protein is CSARLPGQGFSGNTIYF.

This clonotype was seen repeatedly, ten times or more. V and J are TRBV6-5 and TRBJ1-5; 7 bases are shared with TRBD1. Looked up from germline, CDR1 is MNHEY and CDR2 is SVGAGI. The CDR3 extends over 14 amino acids. V trimming: 5 bases; J trimming: 6 bases; junction bases outside the gene matches: 7. The CDR3 reads CASSPHDRVQPQHF. The CDR3 nucleotides read TGTGCCAGCAGTCCTCATGACAGGGTTCAGCCCCAGCATTTT.

The chain combines TRBV12-3 or TRBV12-4 with TRBJ2-2; 7 bases fit TRBD1. V lost 6 bases and J lost 4; bases outside the gene matches: 17. The CDR3 is 18 residues long. The CDR3 DNA reads TGTGCCAGCAGGTCCTCTATTCCGGGACAGAAAACCACCGGGGAGCTGTTTTTT. The encoded protein is CASRSSIPGQKTTGELFF.

This sequence joins TRBV20-1 and TRBJ2-5; 10 bases line up with TRBD2. Per the germline V gene, CDR1 is DFQATT and CDR2 is SNEGSKA (reference sequence). This CDR3 spans 15 amino acids. Losses at the gene ends were 5 bases for V and 5 bases for J; bases not matched to a gene: 11. The CDR3 sequence is CSARSGTSVMETQYF. The CDR3 coding sequence is TGCAGTGCTCGTTCCGGGACTAGCGTAATGGAGACCCAGTACTTC.

In this sample, this clonotype turned up many times. V is TRBV12-3 or TRBV12-4 and J is TRBJ1-2, with D hard to call. V was shortened by 6 bases and J by 4 bases, with 15 bases between the two germline ends. This CDR3 spans 14 amino acids. CDR3 nucleotides: TGTGCCAGCAGCTTCTCGGCGGATTCCTATGGCTACACCTTC. Translated, it gives CASSFSADSYGYTF.

This clonotype was recorded at least ten times. The chain joins TRBV28 to TRBJ1-5; 8 bases agree with TRBD1. Germline CDR1 MDHEN, CDR2 SYDVKM. The J segment lost 4 bases and the V segment lost 5 bases, leaving 7 bases of the junction unmatched. The CDR3 runs 15 residues. DNA for the CDR3: TGTGCCAGCAGTCTAACAGGGGGTATAAATCAGCCCCAGCATTTT. Encoded protein: CASSLTGGINQPQHF.

This clonotype was detected many times. V usage is TRBV4-1 and J usage is TRBJ2-5; 9 bases are shared with TRBD1. CDR3 length equals 16 residues. Germline CDR1 is MGHRA and CDR2 is YSYEKL. Trimming cost V 3 bases and J 5 bases; bases outside gene matches: 10. CDR3 amino acids: CASSHALTGGEETQYF. The CDR3 nucleotides are TGCGCCAGCAGCCACGCACTGACAGGGGGAGAGGAGACCCAGTACTTC.

This clonotype was recorded many times. This chain links TRBV4-1 with TRBJ1-5; D is perhaps TRBD1 (5 bases). Trimming took 4 bases from V and 0 from J, leaving 19 bases between them. The length of the CDR3 is 18 residues. Per the germline V gene, CDR1 is MGHRA and CDR2 is YSYEKL. The CDR3 region has the DNA TGCGCCAGCAGCCCGGGGCCGCCAGCGGGGCATAGCAATCAGCCCCAGCATTTT. Amino acids: CASSPGPPAGHSNQPQHF.

This clonotype appeared a few times. V gene TRBV20-1 combines with J gene TRBJ2-2, with D perhaps matching TRBD1 (5 bases). Germline CDR1 DFQATT, CDR2 SNEGSKA (reference sequence). The CDR3 extends over 13 amino acids. The V gene lost 5 bases and the J gene lost 1 base, with 8 bases spanning the gap. CDR3 amino acids: CSASTENTGELFF. CDR3 nucleotide sequence: TGCAGTGCTTCGACAGAGAACACCGGGGAGCTGTTTTTT.

This clonotype was counted ten times or more. J is TRBJ1-2 and V is TRBV12-3 or TRBV12-4; D unclear. With 4 bases removed from V and 8 bases from J, the gap between germline ends came to 20 bases. CDR3 length: 15 amino acids. The CDR3 sequence: CASSSSPTSFGGYTF. In nucleotides, the CDR3 is TGTGCCAGCAGTTCCTCGCCGACATCATTCGGCGGCTACACCTTC.

This clonotype has a count of ten or more. J is TRBJ1-5 and V is TRBV6-2 or TRBV6-3, with D unclear. CDR3 length: 15 amino acids. Trimming stripped 5 bases from V and 0 bases from J, with 11 bases between. Per the germline V gene, CDR1 is MNHEY and CDR2 is SVGEGT. Here the CDR3 reads CASSLGFFSNQPQHF. The CDR3 DNA sequence: TGTGCCAGCAGTCTAGGGTTTTTTAGCAATCAGCCCCAGCATTTT.

Many counts were recorded for this clonotype. V is TRBV11-2 and J is TRBJ1-1; maybe TRBD1 (6 bases). CDR1 is SGHAT, CDR2 FQNNGV, per germline. The CDR3 is made up of 11 amino acids. Trimming removed 1 base at V and 11 bases at J, with 8 bases between. The CDR3 protein is CASSLGGAAFF. DNA for the CDR3: TGTGCCAGCAGCTTAGGGGGGGCGGCTTTCTTT.